This T cell receptor beta chain derives from a study of blood T cell repertoires in COVID-19. Overall study: COVID-19 samples from acute and convalescent phases originated in the United States, Italy and Spain. In each case, the material was cDNA or gDNA derived from T cells, B-cell-depleted T cells, or PBMCs.

This table comes from immunoSEQ multiplex PCR, and its TCRdb copy is limited to in-frame clones, with some not included. The sample contains about 120,000 clones, 84% of which appear only once. There are 14 residues in the CDR3. V shed 1 base and J shed 3 bases, with 9 bases lying between them. CDR1 and CDR2 from the germline V gene are SGHTA and FQGNSA. The sample consisted of peripheral blood. The origin of this receptor is a woman in her 40s with acute or convalescent COVID-19. The gene calls are TRBV7-2 and TRBJ1-1; D not resolved. The CDR3 sequence: CASSLVAEYTEAFF. As DNA, the CDR3 is TGTGCCAGCAGCTTAGTGGCGGAGTACACTGAAGCTTTCTTT.